This T cell receptor (beta chain) was recovered during a study of T cells in Graves' hyperthyroidism and ophthalmopathy. Study-wide context: Sampling of peripheral blood happened at initial diagnosis, prior to any treatment.

Germline V gene data show CDR1 as DFQATT and CDR2 as SNEGSKA (reference sequence). V lost 3 bases to trimming and J lost 4 bases; unmatched junction nucleotides: 20. CDR3 size: 18 residues. Stability of Graves' hyperthyroidism was defined as absent ophthalmopathy progression within 18 months. Diagnoses rested on clinical symptoms, serum thyroxine and TRAb, thyroid ultrasound and orbital computed tomography. This clonotype was seen more than once but under ten times. Antigen specificity is unknown. Findings of the study overall: Expanded thyroid clonotypes (above 0.001) were mostly also found in blood.

There were TCR beta CDR3 regions amplified from RNA transcripts. The HTBI primer set served for first-round RT-PCR of the TCR CDR3. Each CDR3 protein is one row after TCRdb ran MiXCR on the multiplex PCR reads. The top ten hold roughly 8.2% of the sample, which has about 290,000 distinct CDR3 sequences, roughly 13% seen once. The sequence derives from a woman aged 40 to 55 with Graves' hyperthyroidism. V and J are TRBV20-1 and TRBJ1-2, with TRBD1 matching over 7 bases. Sequencing was performed on blood. This chain's CDR3 is CSASGGPRTGKSSYGYTF. CDR3 nucleotide sequence: TGCAGTGCTAGCGGGGGGCCCCGGACAGGCAAATCATCCTATGGCTACACCTTC.